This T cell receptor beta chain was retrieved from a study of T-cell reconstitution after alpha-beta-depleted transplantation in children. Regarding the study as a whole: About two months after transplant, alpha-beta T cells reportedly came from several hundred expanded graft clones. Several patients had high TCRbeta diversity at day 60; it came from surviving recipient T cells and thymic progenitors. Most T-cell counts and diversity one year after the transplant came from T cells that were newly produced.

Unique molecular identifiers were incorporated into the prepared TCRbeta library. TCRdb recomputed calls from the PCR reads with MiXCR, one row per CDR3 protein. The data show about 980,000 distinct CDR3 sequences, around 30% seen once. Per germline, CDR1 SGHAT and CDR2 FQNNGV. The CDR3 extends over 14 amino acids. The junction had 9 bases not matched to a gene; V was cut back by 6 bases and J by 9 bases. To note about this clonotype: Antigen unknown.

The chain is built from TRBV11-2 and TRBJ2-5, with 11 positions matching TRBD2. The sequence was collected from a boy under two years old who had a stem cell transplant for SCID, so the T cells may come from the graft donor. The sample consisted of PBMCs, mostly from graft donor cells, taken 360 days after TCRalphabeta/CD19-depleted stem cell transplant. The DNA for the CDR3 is TGTGCCAGCAGGGTTCTAGCGGGGGGAATGGCCCAGTACTTC. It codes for CASRVLAGGMAQYF.